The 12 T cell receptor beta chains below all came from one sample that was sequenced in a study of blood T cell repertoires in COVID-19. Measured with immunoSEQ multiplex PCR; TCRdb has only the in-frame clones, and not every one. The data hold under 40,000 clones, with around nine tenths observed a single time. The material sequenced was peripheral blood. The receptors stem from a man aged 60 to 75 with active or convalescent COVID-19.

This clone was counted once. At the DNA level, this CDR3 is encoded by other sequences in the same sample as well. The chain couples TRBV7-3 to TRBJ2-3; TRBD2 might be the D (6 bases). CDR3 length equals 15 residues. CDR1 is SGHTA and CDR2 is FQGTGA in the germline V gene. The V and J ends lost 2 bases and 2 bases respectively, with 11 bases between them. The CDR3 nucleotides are TGTGCCAGCAGCTTAGGGCTAGCGTACACAGATACGCAGTATTTT. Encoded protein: CASSLGLAYTDTQYF.

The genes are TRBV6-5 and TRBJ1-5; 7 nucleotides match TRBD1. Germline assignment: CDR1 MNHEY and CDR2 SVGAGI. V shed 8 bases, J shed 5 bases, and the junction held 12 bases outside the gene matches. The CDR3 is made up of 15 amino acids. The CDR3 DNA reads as TGTGCCAGCTCTTTTACAGGGGCTAGTGATCAGCCCCAGCATTTT. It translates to CASSFTGASDQPQHF.

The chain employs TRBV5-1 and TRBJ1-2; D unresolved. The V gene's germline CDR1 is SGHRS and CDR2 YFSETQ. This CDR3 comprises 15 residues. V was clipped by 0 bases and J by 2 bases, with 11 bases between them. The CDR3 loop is CASSLAPGINYGYTF. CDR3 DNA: TGCGCCAGCAGCTTGGCCCCAGGAATAAACTATGGCTACACCTTC.

CDR3 DNA sequence: TGTGCCAGCAGCACGGGACAGGTCAATTCACCCCTCCACTTT. Translated, it gives CASSTGQVNSPLHF. V gene TRBV7-6 combines with J gene TRBJ1-6; 8 bases line up with TRBD1. The junction had 4 bases not matched to a gene; V was cut back by 5 bases and J by 7 bases. Germline V CDR1 and CDR2: SGHVS, FNYEAQ. The CDR3 length is 14 residues.

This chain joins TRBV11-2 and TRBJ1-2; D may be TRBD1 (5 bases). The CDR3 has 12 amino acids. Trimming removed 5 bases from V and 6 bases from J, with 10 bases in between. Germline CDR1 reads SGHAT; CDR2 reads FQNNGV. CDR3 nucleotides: TGTGCCAGCAGCCCCCAGGGCCATGGCTACACCTTC. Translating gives CASSPQGHGYTF.

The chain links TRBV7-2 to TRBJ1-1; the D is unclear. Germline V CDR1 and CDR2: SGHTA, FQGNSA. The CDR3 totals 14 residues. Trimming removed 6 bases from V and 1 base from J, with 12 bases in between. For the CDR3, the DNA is TGTGCCAGCAGTACCGTAGGAGGGAACACTGAAGCTTTCTTT. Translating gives CASSTVGGNTEAFF.

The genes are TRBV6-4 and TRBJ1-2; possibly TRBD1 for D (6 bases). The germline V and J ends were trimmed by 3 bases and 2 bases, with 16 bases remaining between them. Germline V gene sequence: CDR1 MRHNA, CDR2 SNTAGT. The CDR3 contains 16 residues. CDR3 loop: CASSEYHPGANYGYTF. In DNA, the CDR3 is TGTGCCAGCAGTGAATACCACCCAGGGGCCAACTATGGCTACACCTTC.

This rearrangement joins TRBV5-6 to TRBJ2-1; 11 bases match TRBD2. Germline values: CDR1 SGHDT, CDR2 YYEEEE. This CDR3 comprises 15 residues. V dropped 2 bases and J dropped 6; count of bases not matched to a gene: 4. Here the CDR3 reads CASSFTSGSLNEQFF. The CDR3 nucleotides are TGTGCCAGCAGCTTCACTAGCGGGAGCCTCAATGAGCAGTTCTTC.

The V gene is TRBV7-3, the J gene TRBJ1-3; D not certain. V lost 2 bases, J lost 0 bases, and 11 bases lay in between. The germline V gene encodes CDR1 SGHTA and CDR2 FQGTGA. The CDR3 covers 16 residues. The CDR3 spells CASSLGPLSSGNTIYF. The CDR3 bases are TGTGCCAGCAGCTTAGGGCCGCTCAGCTCTGGAAACACCATATATTTT.

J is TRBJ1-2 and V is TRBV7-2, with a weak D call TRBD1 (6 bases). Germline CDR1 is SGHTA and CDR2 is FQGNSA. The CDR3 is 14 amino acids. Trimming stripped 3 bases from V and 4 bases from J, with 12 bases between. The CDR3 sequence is CASSFAPGAYGYTF. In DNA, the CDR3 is TGTGCCAGCAGCTTCGCCCCAGGGGCCTATGGCTACACCTTC.

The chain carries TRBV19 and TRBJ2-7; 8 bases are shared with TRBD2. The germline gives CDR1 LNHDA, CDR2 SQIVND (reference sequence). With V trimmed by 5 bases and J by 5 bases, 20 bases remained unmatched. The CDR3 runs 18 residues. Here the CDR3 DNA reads TGTGCCAGTAGTCCCGATTTGGTATTCAAGCGGGAGTTGCACGAGCAGTACTTC. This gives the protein CASSPDLVFKRELHEQYF.

The CDR3 nucleotides are TGTGCCAGCAGTTTTGAACAGGGTGGCGACGAGACCCAGTACTTC. This translates into CASSFEQGGDETQYF. The chain carries TRBV9 and TRBJ2-5; TRBD1 is a possible D gene (6 bases). This CDR3 spans 15 amino acids. Trimming left V 5 bases short and J 5 bases short, with 19 bases between. Per the germline V gene, CDR1 is SGDLS and CDR2 is YYNGEE. Supplemented by reference TRBV9 and TRBJ2-5, the full variable domain reads DSGVTQTPKHLITATGQRVTLRCSPRSGDLSVYWYQQSLDQGLQFLIQYYNGEERAKGNILERFSAQQFPDLHSELNLSSLELGDSALYFCASSFEQGGDETQYFGPGTRLLVL.